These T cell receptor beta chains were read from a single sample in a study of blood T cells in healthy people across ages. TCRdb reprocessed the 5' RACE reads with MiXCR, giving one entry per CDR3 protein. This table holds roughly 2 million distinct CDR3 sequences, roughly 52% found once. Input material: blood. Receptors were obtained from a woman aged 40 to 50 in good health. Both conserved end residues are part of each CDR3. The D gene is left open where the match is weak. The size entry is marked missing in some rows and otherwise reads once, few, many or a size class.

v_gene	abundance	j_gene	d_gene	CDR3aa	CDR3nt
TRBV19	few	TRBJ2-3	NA	CASEGRSDTQYF	TGTGCCAGTGAGGGACGGAGCGATACGCAGTATTTT
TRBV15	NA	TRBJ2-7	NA	CATSRVTRGSSYEQYF	TGTGCCACCAGCAGAGTTACACGGGGAAGCTCCTACGAGCAGTACTTC
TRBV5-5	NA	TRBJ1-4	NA	CASSATEAGEKLFF	TGTGCCAGCAGCGCGACAGAGGCGGGTGAAAAACTGTTTTTT
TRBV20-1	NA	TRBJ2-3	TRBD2	CKSTQRTSGTDTQYF	TGCAAAAGTACACAGAGGACTAGCGGCACAGATACGCAGTATTTT
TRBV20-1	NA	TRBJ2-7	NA	CSASPLEQYF	TGCAGTGCTAGCCCTCTCGAGCAGTACTTC
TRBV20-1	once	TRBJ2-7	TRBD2	CSARADSGGALRSYEQYF	TGCAGTGCTAGAGCTGATAGCGGGGGGGCCCTGAGGTCCTACGAGCAGTACTTC
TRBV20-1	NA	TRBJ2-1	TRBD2	CSATTSGGPNNEQFF	TGCAGTGCTACCACTAGCGGGGGTCCGAACAATGAGCAGTTCTTC
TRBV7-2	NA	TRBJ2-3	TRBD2	CASSLTGTSLPDTQYF	TGTGCCAGCAGCTTGACCGGGACTAGTCTTCCAGATACGCAGTATTTT
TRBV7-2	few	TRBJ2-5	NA	CASSLESAGPLRNEQYF	TGTGCCAGCAGCTTAGAATCGGCGGGACCTCTTAGGAATGAGCAGTACTTC
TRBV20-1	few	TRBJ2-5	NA	CSASPTVQETQYF	TGCAGTGCTAGTCCGACGGTGCAAGAGACCCAGTACTTC
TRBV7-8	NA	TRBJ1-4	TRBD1	CASSALPGQLNEKLFF	TGTGCCAGCAGCGCGCTACCGGGACAGCTCAATGAAAAACTGTTTTTT
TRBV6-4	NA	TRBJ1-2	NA	CASSNGVLNYGYTF	TGTGCCAGCAGCAACGGAGTACTTAACTATGGCTACACCTTC
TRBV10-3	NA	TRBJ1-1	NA	CAISAGTNTEAFF	TGTGCCATCAGTGCCGGTACGAACACTGAAGCTTTCTTT
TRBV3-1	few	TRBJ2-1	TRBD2	CASSHRAGIYNEQFF	TGTGCCAGCAGCCATCGAGCGGGGATATACAATGAGCAGTTCTTC
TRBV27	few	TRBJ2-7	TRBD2	CASSPGRGPLEQYF	TGTGCCAGCAGTCCGGGGAGGGGTCCCCTCGAGCAGTACTTC
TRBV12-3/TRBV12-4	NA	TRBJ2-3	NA	CASSLHGQNTQYF	TGTGCCAGCAGTTTACATGGACAGAATACGCAGTATTTT
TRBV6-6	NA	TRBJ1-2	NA	CASSYRALSDGYTF	TGTGCCAGCAGCTATAGGGCTCTTTCGGATGGCTACACCTTC
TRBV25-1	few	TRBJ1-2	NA	CASSEPGTFRGYTF	TGTGCCAGCAGTGAACCCGGGACATTCCGTGGCTACACCTTC
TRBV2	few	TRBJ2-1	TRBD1	CASNLRTGGLNEQFF	TGTGCCAGCAATTTGCGGACAGGGGGCTTGAATGAGCAGTTCTTC
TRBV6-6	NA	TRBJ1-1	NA	CASSVVRGTEAFF	TGTGCCAGCAGTGTGGTGAGGGGCACTGAAGCTTTCTTT
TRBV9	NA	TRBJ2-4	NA	CASSDPPRGKNIQYF	TGTGCCAGCAGCGATCCGCCCCGGGGCAAAAACATTCAGTACTTC
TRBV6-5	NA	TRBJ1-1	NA	CASRPPVQGNTEAFF	TGTGCCAGCAGACCCCCGGTCCAGGGGAACACTGAAGCTTTCTTT
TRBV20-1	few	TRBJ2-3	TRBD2	CSAQTSGGSTDTQYF	TGCAGTGCCCAAACTAGCGGGGGGAGCACAGATACGCAGTATTTT
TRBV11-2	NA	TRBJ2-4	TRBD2	CASSFVSGDMKNIQYF	TGTGCCAGCAGCTTTGTTAGCGGGGACATGAAAAACATTCAGTACTTC
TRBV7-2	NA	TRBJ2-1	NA	CASSFDSSSSYNEQFF	TGTGCCAGCAGCTTCGACTCTAGCAGCTCCTACAATGAGCAGTTCTTC
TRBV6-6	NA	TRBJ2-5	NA	CASSYVIGRETQYF	TGTGCCAGCAGTTACGTCATTGGTAGGGAGACCCAGTACTTC
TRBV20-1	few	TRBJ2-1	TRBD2	CSATGLAGNEQFF	TGCAGTGCTACGGGACTAGCAGGCAATGAGCAGTTCTTC
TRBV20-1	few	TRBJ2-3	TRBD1	CSARPLKSGTGTDTQYF	TGCAGTGCTAGACCATTGAAATCCGGGACAGGAACAGATACGCAGTATTTT
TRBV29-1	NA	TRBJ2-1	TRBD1	CSPKDRGNERFF	TGCAGCCCAAAGGACAGGGGCAATGAGCGGTTCTTC